Listed below are T cell receptor beta chains from one sample, sequenced in a study of graft-versus-host responses after intestinal transplantation. The method was immunoSEQ multiplex PCR; TCRdb's version includes in-frame clones alone and lacks a portion of them. Counted here are over 2,000 clones, around 80% occurring once; the ten biggest clones make up about 10%. This specimen was ileum tissue, taken 18 days after transplant. These TCRs come from a human patient who received an intestinal transplant, so some T cells may come from the graft donor. The CDR3 runs from the conserved cysteine through the conserved F or W. The order of the fields is J gene, D gene, CDR3 length, V gene, CDR3 protein. D genes are given only for firm matches.

TRBJ2-7 NA 11 TRBV10-2 CASRDDYEQYF
TRBJ2-3 NA 13 TRBV7-2 CASSLDNTDTQYF
TRBJ2-1 NA 16 TRBV7-6 CASSLHRLAVYNEQFF
TRBJ2-1 TRBD2 16 TRBV5-1 CASSLTSGSSYNEQFF
TRBJ2-7 NA 15 TRBV9 CASSVEGTNPYEQYF
TRBJ1-1 TRBD1 16 TRBV9 CASSVVDRALNTEAFF
TRBJ2-7 NA 12 TRBV11-2 CASSLWDYEQYF
TRBJ2-7 NA 11 TRBV20-1 CSARDGYEQYF
TRBJ1-3 NA 13 TRBV5-1 CASRDSSGNTIYF
TRBJ2-7 TRBD1 14 TRBV5-1 CASSWGQGDYEQYF
TRBJ2-6 NA 18 TRBV7-2 CASSTYLFDRTGANVLTF
TRBJ2-7 NA 14 TRBV10-3 CAISERGNSYEQYF
TRBJ1-1 NA 16 TRBV27 CASGLGVGWMNTEAFF
TRBJ2-6 NA 15 TRBV25-1 CASSAQGSGANVLTF
TRBJ1-2 NA 13 TRBV19 CASSIDQGTGYTF
TRBJ2-7 NA 14 TRBV5-1 CASSFDRSRPEQYF
TRBJ2-1 TRBD2 17 TRBV5-4 CASSPNHLAGGYNEQFF
NA NA 14 TRBV10-3 CAISERGNSYEQYF
TRBJ2-7 TRBD2 17 TRBV7-8 CASSLDPGLDLSYEQYF
TRBJ2-1 NA 11 TRBV6-5 CASSYRDEQFF
TRBJ1-1 TRBD1 13 TRBV25-1 CASSGQGATEAFF
TRBJ2-6 NA 18 TRBV4-3 CASSSSQDSQSRANVLTF
TRBJ1-6 NA 14 TRBV7-9 CASSLEIGNSPLHF
TRBJ2-7 TRBD2 18 TRBV11-2 CASSLENFQRGAINEQYF
TRBJ1-6 TRBD1 14 TRBV30 CAWSGTGHNSPLHF